The 9 T cell receptor beta chains presented below share a single source sample, sequenced in a study of blood T cell repertoires in COVID-19. Only in-frame clones appear in the TCRdb table, and some are missing; sequencing was by immunoSEQ multiplex PCR. The sample contains under 250,000 clones, roughly 89% of which appear only once. Sample: peripheral blood. Source of these receptors: a man between 60 and 75 years old who had recovered from COVID-19.

V and J are TRBV7-8 and TRBJ2-7; D unclear. V was cut by 5 bases and J by 5 bases, with 16 bases left in between. CDR3 length equals 14 residues. Germline V gene data show CDR1 as SGHVS and CDR2 as FQNEAQ. The CDR3 nucleotides read TGTGCCAGCAGCCCGTCGTCCCAGGTGCACGAGCAGTACTTC. This translates into CASSPSSQVHEQYF. The whole variable domain, filled in from reference TRBV7-8 and TRBJ2-7, reads GAGVSQSPRYKVAKRGQDVALRCDPISGHVSLFWYQQALGQGPEFLTYFQNEAQLDKSGLPSDRFFAERPEGSVSTLKIQRTQQEDSAVYLCASSPSSQVHEQYFGPGTRLTVT.

The V gene is TRBV29-1, the J gene TRBJ2-1; 10 bases fit TRBD2. The CDR3 is made up of 14 amino acids. J gave up 7 bases and V 6 bases, and 9 bases lay outside the gene matches. Looked up from germline, CDR1 is SQVTM and CDR2 is ANQGSEA. The chain's CDR3 is CSVASGRANNEQFF. The CDR3 nucleotides are TGCAGCGTGGCGAGCGGGAGGGCCAATAATGAGCAGTTCTTC.

This chain joins TRBV19 and TRBJ2-7, with 7 bases matching TRBD1. The CDR3 covers 15 residues. The V segment lost 3 bases and the J segment 3 bases; nucleotides outside the gene matches: 8. Germline CDR1 and CDR2: LNHDA and SQIVND (reference sequence). CDR3 sequence: CASSMGAGGIYEQYF. As DNA, the CDR3 is TGTGCCAGTAGTATGGGGGCAGGGGGTATCTACGAGCAGTACTTC.

Here the CDR3 DNA reads TGTGCCAGCCGCGAGGCGTCTTCCTCTGGAAACACCATATATTTT. It yields the protein CASREASSSGNTIYF. V usage is TRBV11-1 and J usage is TRBJ1-3; no firm D call. CDR3 length: 15 residues. Deletions cut 8 bases from V and 0 bases from J, with 14 bases between. Germline assignment: CDR1 SGHAT and CDR2 FQDESV (reference sequence).

The V gene is TRBV7-3, the J gene TRBJ1-6, with D possibly TRBD1 on 6 matching bases. The germline V gene encodes CDR1 SGHTA and CDR2 FQGTGA. The CDR3 runs to 13 residues. The germline V and J ends were trimmed by 5 bases and 9 bases, with 11 bases remaining between them. The CDR3 reads CASSTNRVSPLHF. CDR3 DNA: TGTGCCAGCAGCACTAACAGGGTTTCACCCCTCCACTTT. Together with reference TRBV7-3 and TRBJ1-6, the CDR3 gives the full variable domain: GAGVSQTPSNKVTEKGKYVELRCDPISGHTALYWYRQSLGQGPEFLIYFQGTGAADDSGLPNDRFFAVRPEGSVSTLKIQRTERGDSAVYLCASSTNRVSPLHFGNGTRLTVT.

Worth noting for this clone: The identical CDR3 is also encoded by other nucleotide sequences in the sample. This chain connects TRBV27 to TRBJ2-7; TRBD1 matches at 7 bases. CDR3 size: 17 residues. Germline assignment: CDR1 MNHEY and CDR2 SMNVEV (reference sequence). V trimming: 3 bases; J trimming: 5 bases; junction bases outside the gene matches: 16. The CDR3: CASSFLLKGAAANEQYF. CDR3 nucleotide sequence: TGTGCCAGCAGTTTCCTCCTGAAGGGGGCCGCCGCCAACGAGCAGTACTTC.

This clone was seen only a few times. The chain links TRBV4-2 to TRBJ2-1; possible D gene TRBD2, 5 bases. Germline V gives CDR1 LGHNA, CDR2 YNFKEQ. V lost 2 bases and J 8 bases, leaving 25 bases between the germline ends. This CDR3 is built from 18 residues. The CDR3 DNA sequence: TGTGCCAGCAGCCAAAGCCCCACGGGGTTTGGTCTGAGGGATGAGCAGTTCTTC. This codes for CASSQSPTGFGLRDEQFF.

The V gene is TRBV5-1, the J gene TRBJ2-7; D unresolved. The ends were cut back, 0 bases at V and 0 bases at J, with 13 bases in the middle. CDR3 length: 16 residues. Germline CDR1 SGHRS, CDR2 YFSETQ. CDR3 nucleotides: TGCGCCAGCAGCTTGGCCGCGACACCTGGCTCCTACGAGCAGTACTTC. It yields the protein CASSLAATPGSYEQYF.

Concerning this clone itself: The sample has other DNA sequences that encode this CDR3 too. The gene calls are TRBV9 and TRBJ2-7, with D possibly matching TRBD2 (7 bases). The CDR3 has 15 amino acids. Germline V gives CDR1 SGDLS, CDR2 YYNGEE. The V gene lost 0 bases and the J gene lost 2 bases, with 12 bases spanning the gap. CDR3: CASSVGGGGPYEQYF. The CDR3, as DNA: TGTGCCAGCAGCGTAGGAGGGGGGGGTCCCTACGAGCAGTACTTC.